This TCR beta chain was obtained from a study of CD8+CD57+ T cells in acquired aplastic anemia. Trimming at V came to 4 bases and at J to 1 base, leaving 7 bases not matched to a gene. Germline V gene sequence: CDR1 MGHDK, CDR2 SYGVNS. This CDR3 spans 16 amino acids. CDR3 and TCR beta VDJ profiling relied on a genomic DNA template. MiXCR was run by TCRdb on the reads, yielding one entry per CDR3 protein. There are about 81,000 distinct CDR3 sequences in the sample; around 42% occur only once, and about 68% lies in the top ten. Study findings and constraints: No significant difference in CD8+ Simpson's diversity was found between patients and controls.

Details on this clonotype: Its specificity is not known.

The sequence came from a human donor in good health, serving as a control. Source material: sorted CD4+, CD8+, or CD8+CD57+ T cells (not recorded which) from PBMCs. This chain links TRBV25-1 with TRBJ2-3; 8 bases fit TRBD2. The CDR3 nucleotides read TGTGCCAGCAGTGCCCTAGCGGGTCCGGGCACAGATACGCAGTATTTT. This encodes CASSALAGPGTDTQYF.